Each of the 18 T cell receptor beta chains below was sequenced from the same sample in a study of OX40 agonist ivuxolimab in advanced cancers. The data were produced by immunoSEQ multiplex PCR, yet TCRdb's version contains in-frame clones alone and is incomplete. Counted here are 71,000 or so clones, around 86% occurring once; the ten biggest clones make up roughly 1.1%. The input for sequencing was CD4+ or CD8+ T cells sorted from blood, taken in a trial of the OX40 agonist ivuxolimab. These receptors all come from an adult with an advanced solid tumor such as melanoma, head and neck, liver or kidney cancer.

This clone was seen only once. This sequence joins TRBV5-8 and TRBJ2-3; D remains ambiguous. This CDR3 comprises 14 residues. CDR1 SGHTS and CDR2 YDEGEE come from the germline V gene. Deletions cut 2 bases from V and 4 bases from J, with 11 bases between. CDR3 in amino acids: CASSFGLISDTQYF. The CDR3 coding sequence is TGTGCCAGCAGCTTTGGCCTCATATCAGATACGCAGTATTTT.

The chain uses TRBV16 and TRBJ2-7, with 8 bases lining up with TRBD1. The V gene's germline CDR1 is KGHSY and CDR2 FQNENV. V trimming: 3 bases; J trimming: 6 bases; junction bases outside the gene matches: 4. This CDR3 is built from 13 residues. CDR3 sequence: CASSQLQGGEQYF. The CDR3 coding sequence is TGTGCCAGCAGCCAGTTACAGGGGGGCGAGCAGTACTTC. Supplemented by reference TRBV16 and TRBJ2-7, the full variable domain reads GEEVAQTPKHLVRGEGQKAKLYCAPIKGHSYVFWYQQVLKNEFKFLISFQNENVFDETGMPKERFSAKCLPNSPCSLEIQATKLEDSAVYFCASSQLQGGEQYFGPGTRLTVT.

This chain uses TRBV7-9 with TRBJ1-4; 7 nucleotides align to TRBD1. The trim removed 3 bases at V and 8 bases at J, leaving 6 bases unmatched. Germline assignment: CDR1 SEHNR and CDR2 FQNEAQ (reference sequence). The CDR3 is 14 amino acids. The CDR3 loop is CASSFAQGGEKLFF. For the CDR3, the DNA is TGTGCCAGCAGCTTTGCCCAGGGGGGGGAAAAACTGTTTTTT.

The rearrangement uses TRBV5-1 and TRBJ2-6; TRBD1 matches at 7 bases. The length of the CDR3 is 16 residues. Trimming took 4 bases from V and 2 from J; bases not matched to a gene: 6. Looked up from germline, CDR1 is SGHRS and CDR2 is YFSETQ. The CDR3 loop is CASSTGAGAGANVLTF. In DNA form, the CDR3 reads TGCGCCAGCAGCACAGGGGCCGGGGCTGGGGCCAACGTCCTGACTTTC.

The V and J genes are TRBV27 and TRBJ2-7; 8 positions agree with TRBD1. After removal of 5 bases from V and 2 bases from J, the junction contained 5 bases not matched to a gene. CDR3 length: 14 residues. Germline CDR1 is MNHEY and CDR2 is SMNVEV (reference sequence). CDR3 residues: CASSRWDRTYEQYF. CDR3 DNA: TGTGCCAGCAGTCGGTGGGACAGGACCTACGAGCAGTACTTC.

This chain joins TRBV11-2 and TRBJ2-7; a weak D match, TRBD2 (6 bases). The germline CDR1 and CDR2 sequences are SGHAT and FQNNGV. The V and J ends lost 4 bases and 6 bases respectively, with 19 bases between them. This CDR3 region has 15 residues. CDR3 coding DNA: TGTGCCAGCAGCTCCGGGAGTGGGGGAGGTTCCGAGCAGTACTTC. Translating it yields CASSSGSGGGSEQYF.

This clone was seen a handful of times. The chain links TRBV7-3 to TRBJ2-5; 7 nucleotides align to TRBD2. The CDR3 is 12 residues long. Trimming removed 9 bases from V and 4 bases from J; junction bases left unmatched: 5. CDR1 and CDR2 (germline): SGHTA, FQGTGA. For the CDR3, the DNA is TGTGCCAGTTCGATAGCGGGAGAGACCCAGTACTTC. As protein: CASSIAGETQYF.

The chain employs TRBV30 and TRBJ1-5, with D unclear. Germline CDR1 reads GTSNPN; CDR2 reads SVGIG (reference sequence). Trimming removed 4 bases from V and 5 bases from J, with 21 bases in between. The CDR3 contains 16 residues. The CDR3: CAWTTERPIEDQPQHF. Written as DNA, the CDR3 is TGTGCCTGGACCACCGAGAGGCCTATAGAGGATCAGCCCCAGCATTTT.

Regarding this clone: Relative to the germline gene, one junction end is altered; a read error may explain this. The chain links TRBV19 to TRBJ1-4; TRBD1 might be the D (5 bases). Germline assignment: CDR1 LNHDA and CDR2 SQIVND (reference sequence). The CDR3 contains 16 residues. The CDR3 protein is CASSIGQGEANEKLFF. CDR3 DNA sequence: TGTGCCAGTAGTATCGGGCAGGGTGAGGCTAACGAAAAACTGTTTTTT.

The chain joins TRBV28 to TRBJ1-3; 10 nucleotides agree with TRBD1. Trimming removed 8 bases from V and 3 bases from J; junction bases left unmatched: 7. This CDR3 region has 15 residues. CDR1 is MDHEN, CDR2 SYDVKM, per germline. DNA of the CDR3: TGTGCCAGCCGAGGGGACAGGGGTAGTGGAAACACCATATATTTT. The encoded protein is CASRGDRGSGNTIYF. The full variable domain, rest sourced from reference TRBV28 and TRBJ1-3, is DVKVTQSSRYLVKRTGEKVFLECVQDMDHENMFWYRQDPGLGLRLIYFSYDVKMKEKGDIPEGYSVSREKKERFSLILESASTNQTSMYLCASRGDRGSGNTIYFGEGSWLTVV.

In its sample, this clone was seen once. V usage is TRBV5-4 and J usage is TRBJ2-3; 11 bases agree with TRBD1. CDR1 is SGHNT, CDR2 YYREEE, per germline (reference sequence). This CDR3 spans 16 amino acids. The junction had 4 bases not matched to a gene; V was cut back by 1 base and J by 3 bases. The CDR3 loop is CASSLRTGGATDTQYF. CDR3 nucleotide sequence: TGTGCCAGCAGCTTGCGGACAGGGGGCGCGACAGATACGCAGTATTTT. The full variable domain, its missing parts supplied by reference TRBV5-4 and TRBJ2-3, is ETGVTQSPTHLIKTRGQQVTLRCSSQSGHNTVSWYQQALGQGPQFIFQYYREEENGRGNFPPRFSGLQFPNYSSELNVNALELDDSALYLCASSLRTGGATDTQYFGPGTRLTVL.

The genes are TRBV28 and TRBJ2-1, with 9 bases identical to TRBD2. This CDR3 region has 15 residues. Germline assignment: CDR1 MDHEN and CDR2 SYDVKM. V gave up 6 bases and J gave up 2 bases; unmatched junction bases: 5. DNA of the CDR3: TGTGCCAGCAGCGCGGGGGGGGGAACCTACAATGAGCAGTTCTTC. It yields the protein CASSAGGGTYNEQFF. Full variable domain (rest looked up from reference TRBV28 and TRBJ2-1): DVKVTQSSRYLVKRTGEKVFLECVQDMDHENMFWYRQDPGLGLRLIYFSYDVKMKEKGDIPEGYSVSREKKERFSLILESASTNQTSMYLCASSAGGGTYNEQFFGPGTRLTVL.

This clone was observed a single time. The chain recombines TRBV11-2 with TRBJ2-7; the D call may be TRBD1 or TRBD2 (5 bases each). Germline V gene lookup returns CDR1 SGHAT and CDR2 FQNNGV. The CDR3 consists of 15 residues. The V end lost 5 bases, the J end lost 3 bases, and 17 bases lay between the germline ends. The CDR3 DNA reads TGTGCCAGCAGCGTGACAGCTACTGGGGGCTACGAGCAGTACTTC. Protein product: CASSVTATGGYEQYF.

The CDR3 loop is CASSTRQASYGYTF. The CDR3 DNA sequence: TGTGCCAGCAGCACCCGACAGGCCTCCTATGGCTACACCTTC. The V gene is TRBV7-2, the J gene TRBJ1-2, with D tentatively TRBD1 (6 bases). V lost 5 bases to trimming and J lost 4 bases, with 14 bases between them. This CDR3 is 14 amino acids long. From germline, CDR1 is SGHTA and CDR2 FQGNSA. The variable domain in full, with the rest retrieved from reference TRBV7-2 and TRBJ1-2, is GAGVSQSPSNKVTEKGKDVELRCDPISGHTALYWYRQSLGQGLEFLIYFQGNSAPDKSGLPSDRFSAERTGGSVSTLTIQRTQQEDSAVYLCASSTRQASYGYTFGSGTRLTVV.

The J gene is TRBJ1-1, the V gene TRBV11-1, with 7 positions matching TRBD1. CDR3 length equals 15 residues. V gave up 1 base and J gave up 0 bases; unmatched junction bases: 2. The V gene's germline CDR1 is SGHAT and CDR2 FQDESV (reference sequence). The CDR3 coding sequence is TGTGCCAGCAGCTTAGAGACAGGGATGAACACTGAAGCTTTCTTT. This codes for CASSLETGMNTEAFF.

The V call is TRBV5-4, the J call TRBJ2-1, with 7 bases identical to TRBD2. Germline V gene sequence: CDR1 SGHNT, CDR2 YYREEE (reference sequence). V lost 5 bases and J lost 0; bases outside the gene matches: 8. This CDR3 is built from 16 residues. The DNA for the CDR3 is TGTGCCAGCAGACTCGCGGGAGCGTCCTCCTACAATGAGCAGTTCTTC. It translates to CASRLAGASSYNEQFF.

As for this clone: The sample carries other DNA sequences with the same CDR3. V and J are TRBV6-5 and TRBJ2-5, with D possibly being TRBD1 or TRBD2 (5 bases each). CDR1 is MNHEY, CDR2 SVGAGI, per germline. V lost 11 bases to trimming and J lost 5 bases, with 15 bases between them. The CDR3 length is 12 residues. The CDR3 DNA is TGTGCCTCGGGGACCCCGGGGGAGACCCAGTACTTC. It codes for CASGTPGETQYF.

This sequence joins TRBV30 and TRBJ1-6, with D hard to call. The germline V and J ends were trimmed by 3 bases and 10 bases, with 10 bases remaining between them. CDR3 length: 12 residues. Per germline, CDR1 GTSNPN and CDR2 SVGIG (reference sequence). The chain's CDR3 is CAWRTASSPLHF. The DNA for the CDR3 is TGTGCCTGGAGAACCGCGAGCTCACCCCTCCACTTT.